The 18 T cell receptor beta chains below were found in one sample sequenced in a study of blood T cells in healthy people across ages. A J-beta primer mix and a sample-barcoded 5' primer were used in a second PCR of about 6 to 12 cycles. Using its own MiXCR run on the 5' RACE reads, TCRdb lists one record per CDR3 protein. This table has about 930,000 distinct CDR3 sequences, about 29% appearing once. These data are also associated with another study on T cells of mothers and their children.

The source material was blood. These receptors originate from a woman aged 35 to 49 in good health.

V gene TRBV20-1 combines with J gene TRBJ1-3, with TRBD1 matching over 7 bases. The ends lost 6 bases at V and 2 bases at J; junction bases unmatched: 10. The CDR3 spans 15 residues. The germline gives CDR1 DFQATT, CDR2 SNEGSKA (reference sequence). In nucleotides, the CDR3 is TGCAGTGCGCTTCAAGGGACAGCTCCTGGAAACACCATATATTTT. Translation gives CSALQGTAPGNTIYF.

The chain is built from TRBV9 and TRBJ2-3, with D unresolved. The CDR3 is 12 amino acids. V dropped 0 bases and J dropped 4 bases, with 3 bases sitting between them. Germline lookup yields CDR1 SGDLS and CDR2 YYNGEE. The DNA of the CDR3 is TGTGCCAGCAGCGTAGTGGCAGATACGCAGTATTTT. Protein sequence: CASSVVADTQYF.

The V gene is TRBV7-2, the J gene TRBJ1-6; 7 bases align to TRBD1. This CDR3 region has 14 residues. The V segment lost 5 bases and the J segment 11 bases; nucleotides outside the gene matches: 9. CDR1 is SGHTA, CDR2 FQGNSA, per germline. CDR3 coding DNA: TGTGCCAGCAGCCTTAGCCCGACAGGGCCACCCCTCCACTTT. This sequence encodes CASSLSPTGPPLHF.

The genes are TRBV4-1 and TRBJ2-5, with TRBD2 identical over 9 bases. The CDR3 spans 16 residues. Germline assignment: CDR1 MGHRA and CDR2 YSYEKL. J lost 1 base, V lost 1 base, and 4 bases had no gene match. The CDR3 spells CASSQGNSGSQETQYF. In nucleotides, the CDR3 is TGCGCCAGCAGCCAAGGAAATAGCGGGAGCCAAGAGACCCAGTACTTC.

The chain employs TRBV12-3 or TRBV12-4 and TRBJ2-1; D not certain. The CDR3 spans 19 residues. V was clipped by 1 base and J by 0 bases, with 19 bases between them. CDR3 region: CASSLGAADWKSSYNEQFF. The CDR3 bases are TGTGCCAGCAGTTTAGGTGCGGCAGACTGGAAGAGCTCCTACAATGAGCAGTTCTTC.

This clonotype was observed many times. CDR3 amino acids: CASSSGTGADGYTF. As DNA, the CDR3 is TGTGCCAGCAGTTCCGGGACAGGGGCGGATGGCTACACCTTC. The rearrangement joins TRBV12-3 or TRBV12-4 to TRBJ1-2; the match to TRBD1 covers 10 bases. CDR3 length: 14 amino acids. V lost 4 bases and J lost 6; bases outside the gene matches: 5.

About this clonotype itself: At one boundary the junction diverges from the germline segment, which might be a read error. The V gene is TRBV12-3 or TRBV12-4, the J gene TRBJ2-7, with 7 bases lining up with TRBD1. The CDR3 length is 13 residues. CDR3: CAGSLDRAYEQYF. CDR3 bases: TGTGCCGGCAGTTTAGACAGGGCCTACGAGCAGTACTTC.

This clonotype was seen repeatedly, ten times or more. This chain connects TRBV20-1 to TRBJ2-7; 8 bases agree with TRBD1. V shed 2 bases and J 2 bases; nucleotides not matched to a gene: 5. Germline V gene sequence: CDR1 DFQATT, CDR2 SNEGSKA (reference sequence). CDR3 size: 14 residues. CDR3 sequence: CSARRGQEAYEQYF. The CDR3 bases are TGCAGTGCTAGAAGGGGACAGGAAGCCTACGAGCAGTACTTC.

In its sample, this clonotype was seen a few times. This may come from a read error, since a much larger clone is one base off. The rearrangement uses TRBV20-1 and TRBJ2-1; D perhaps matches TRBD1 (6 bases). V was shortened by 6 bases and J by 4 bases, with 16 bases between the two germline ends. This CDR3 is built from 14 residues. Germline values: CDR1 DFQATT, CDR2 SNEGSKA (reference sequence). In DNA, the CDR3 is TGCAGTGCCCGGGACATTAACTGGTACAATGAGCAGTTCTTC. Residues: CSARDINWYNEQFF.

This clonotype was seen just once. J is TRBJ2-2 and V is TRBV7-8; D possibly corresponds to TRBD2 (6 bases). Germline CDR1 and CDR2: SGHVS and FQNEAQ. This CDR3 region has 15 residues. V gave up 5 bases and J gave up 5 bases, with 15 bases separating them. The CDR3 loop is CASSPKAGRTGELFF. Here the CDR3 DNA reads TGTGCCAGCAGCCCGAAAGCAGGGAGGACCGGGGAGCTGTTTTTT.

There are many counts of this clonotype. The CDR3 coding sequence is TGCGCCAGCAGCCAAGAACCGGGACTTAGTGAGGATGAGCAGTTCTTC. It yields the protein CASSQEPGLSEDEQFF. V and J are TRBV4-1 and TRBJ2-1; possibly TRBD2 for D (6 bases). The V and J ends lost 0 bases and 8 bases respectively, with 17 bases between them. Germline-derived CDR1 and CDR2 are MGHRA and YSYEKL. The CDR3 contains 16 residues.

This clonotype was observed a handful of times. A much larger clone differs by one base, so this may be a read error. The rearrangement links TRBV24-1 to TRBJ2-6; D remains ambiguous. V was cut by 7 bases and J by 0 bases, with 3 bases left in between. This CDR3 spans 13 amino acids. Germline CDR1 is KGHDR and CDR2 is SFDVKD. The CDR3 DNA reads as TGTGCCACCAGCCCCTCTGGGGCCAACGTCCTGACTTTC. Amino acids: CATSPSGANVLTF.

The sample holds a few counts of this clonotype. The chain combines TRBV2 with TRBJ1-1, with D hard to call. V dropped 1 base and J dropped 1 base, with 7 bases sitting between them. The CDR3 totals 14 residues. Germline lookup yields CDR1 SNHLY and CDR2 FYNNEI. The CDR3, as DNA: TGTGCCAGCAGTGAAGAAAGCTGGAACACTGAAGCTTTCTTT. Its translation: CASSEESWNTEAFF. Full variable domain (rest looked up from reference TRBV2 and TRBJ1-1): EPEVTQTPSHQVTQMGQEVILRCVPISNHLYFYWYRQILGQKVEFLVSFYNNEISEKSEIFDDQFSVERPDGSNFTLKIRSTKLEDSAMYFCASSEESWNTEAFFGQGTRLTVV.

This clonotype was seen repeatedly, ten times or more. The CDR3: CASNEAYGYTF. For the CDR3, the DNA is TGTGCCAGCAATGAGGCCTATGGCTACACCTTC. The chain employs TRBV12-3 or TRBV12-4 and TRBJ1-2, with D uncertain. The CDR3 consists of 11 residues. Trimming cost V 7 bases and J 4 bases, with 7 bases left between them.

The table lists this clonotype with a few counts. The chain carries TRBV27 and TRBJ1-5; a weak D match, TRBD1 (6 bases). Trimming left V 5 bases short and J 2 bases short, with 10 bases between. The CDR3 length is 14 residues. Per the germline V gene, CDR1 is MNHEY and CDR2 is SMNVEV (reference sequence). The CDR3 is CASSRAGGNQPQHF. The CDR3 DNA follows: TGTGCCAGCAGTCGGGCAGGGGGCAATCAGCCCCAGCATTTT.

This clonotype turned up a few times. A read error may explain this, as a much larger clone is one base away. V is TRBV2 and J is TRBJ2-5, with 10 bases aligning to TRBD2. The CDR3 totals 16 residues. The V gene's germline CDR1 is SNHLY and CDR2 FYNNEI. V lost 3 bases, J lost 11 bases, and 15 bases stayed unmatched. CDR3 protein: CASSDQRGGRYNEQYF. CDR3 DNA sequence: TGTGCCAGCAGTGACCAGCGGGGGGGACGTTACAATGAGCAGTACTTC.

This sequence joins TRBV7-9 and TRBJ2-5; D tentatively reads TRBD1 or TRBD2 (7 bases each). The CDR3 is made up of 16 amino acids. Germline assignment: CDR1 SEHNR and CDR2 FQNEAQ (reference sequence). V was clipped by 6 bases and J by 2 bases, with 19 bases between them. DNA for the CDR3: TGTGCCAGCAGGCTAGGGGGCGGGGGAGTTCAAGAGACCCAGTACTTC. This sequence encodes CASRLGGGGVQETQYF.

The CDR3 sequence is CASSPRWVREQFF. In DNA form, the CDR3 reads TGTGCCAGCAGCCCCCGGTGGGTCCGGGAGCAGTTCTTC. The genes are TRBV7-2 and TRBJ2-1, with D hard to call. Germline assignment: CDR1 SGHTA and CDR2 FQGNSA. This CDR3 has 13 residues. The ends were cut back, 5 bases at V and 10 bases at J, with 15 bases in the middle.